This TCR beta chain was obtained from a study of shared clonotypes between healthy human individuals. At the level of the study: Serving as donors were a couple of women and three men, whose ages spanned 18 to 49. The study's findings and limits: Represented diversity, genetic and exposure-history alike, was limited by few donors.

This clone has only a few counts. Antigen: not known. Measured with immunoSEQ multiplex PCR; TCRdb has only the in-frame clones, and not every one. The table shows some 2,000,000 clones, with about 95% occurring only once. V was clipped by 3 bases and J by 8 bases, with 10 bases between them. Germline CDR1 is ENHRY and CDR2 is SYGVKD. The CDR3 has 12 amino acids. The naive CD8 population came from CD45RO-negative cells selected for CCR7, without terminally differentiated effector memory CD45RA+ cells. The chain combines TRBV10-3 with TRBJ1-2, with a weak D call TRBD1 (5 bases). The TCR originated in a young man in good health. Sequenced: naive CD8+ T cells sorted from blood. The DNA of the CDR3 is TGTGCCATCAGTGAAGGCCAGGGAGGCTACACCTTC. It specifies CAISEGQGGYTF.